The 26 T cell receptor beta chains below all came from one sample that was sequenced in a study of cytomegalovirus exposure and HLA in healthy donors. PCR employed 60 Vbeta and 13 Jbeta primers. The assay was immunoSEQ multiplex PCR, and TCRdb's table has in-frame clones only and misses some. The sample comprises 150,000 to 180,000 clones, less than 80% of which are singletons, and 2.1% rests with the top ten. Sequencing was done on a sample of PBMCs. All receptors come from a man younger than 45 in good health and CMV-seronegative.

This clone was seen a single time. This rearrangement joins TRBV29-1 to TRBJ2-1; weak D call: TRBD2 (5 bases). The V gene lost 6 bases and the J gene lost 6 bases, with 12 bases spanning the gap. The V gene's germline CDR1 is SQVTM and CDR2 ANQGSEA. There are 12 residues in the CDR3. This CDR3 is CSVVLAVNEQFF. In DNA form, the CDR3 reads TGCAGCGTGGTTCTAGCAGTCAATGAGCAGTTCTTC.

Comment on this clone: One junction end disagrees with the germline gene, perhaps due to a read error. The chain carries TRBV19 and TRBJ1-5, with 10 bases identical to TRBD1. Germline V gives CDR1 LNHDA, CDR2 SQIVND (reference sequence). This CDR3 region has 15 residues. This CDR3 reads CASSPGQGEDQPQNF. CDR3 nucleotide sequence: TGTGCCAGTAGTCCAGGACAGGGGGAGGATCAGCCCCAGAATTTT.

This chain uses TRBV5-1 with TRBJ2-3; 7 positions agree with TRBD1. V dropped 0 bases and J dropped 2; count of bases not matched to a gene: 3. The CDR3 consists of 15 residues. The germline V gene has CDR1 SGHRS and CDR2 YFSETQ. The CDR3 protein is CASSLERGHTDTQYF. In DNA form, the CDR3 reads TGCGCCAGCAGCTTGGAAAGGGGGCACACAGATACGCAGTATTTT.

The CDR3 region is CASTNYGRGNTEAFF. CDR3 sequence (DNA): TGTGCCAGTACAAACTATGGACGGGGGAACACTGAAGCTTTCTTT. V and J are TRBV19 and TRBJ1-1; D not resolved. Germline V gene data show CDR1 as LNHDA and CDR2 as SQIVND (reference sequence). This CDR3 region has 15 residues. Trimming left V 7 bases short and J 1 base short, with 16 bases between.

The rearrangement uses TRBV18 and TRBJ2-1; possibly TRBD1 for D (6 bases). The CDR3 consists of 16 residues. CDR1 and CDR2 (germline): KGHSH, LQKENI. With 2 bases removed from V and 6 bases from J, the gap between germline ends came to 17 bases. In nucleotides, the CDR3 is TGTGCCAGCTCACCAACGACAGGACTTCGGGGCAATGAGCAGTTCTTC. It specifies CASSPTTGLRGNEQFF.

This chain uses TRBV28 with TRBJ2-2, with a tentative D call TRBD2 (6 bases). Between the trimmed V and J ends, which lost 4 bases and 3 bases, there was a span of 15 bases. The V gene's germline CDR1 is MDHEN and CDR2 SYDVKM. This CDR3 comprises 16 residues. This CDR3 is CASSSLTRSYTGELFF. The CDR3 nucleotides read TGTGCCAGCAGTTCCCTGACTAGGTCGTACACCGGGGAGCTGTTTTTT.

The rearrangement uses TRBV18 and TRBJ2-7, with 7 bases matching TRBD1. V was pared by 6 bases and J by 4 bases, with 9 bases of the junction left unmatched. Germline CDR1 is KGHSH and CDR2 is LQKENI. The CDR3 covers 14 residues. CDR3: CASSRLTGVYEQYF. CDR3 DNA: TGTGCCAGCTCTCGACTAACAGGGGTGTACGAGCAGTACTTC. The entire variable domain, with the rest obtained from reference TRBV18 and TRBJ2-7, is as follows: NAGVMQNPRHLVRRRGQEARLRCSPMKGHSHVYWYRQLPEEGLKFMVYLQKENIIDESGMPKERFSAEFPKEGPSILRIQQVVRGDSAAYFCASSRLTGVYEQYFGPGTRLTVT.

Of note for this clone: Sequence at one end of the junction differs from germline and may be a read error. The chain carries TRBV7-9 and TRBJ2-3, with 13 positions matching TRBD2. Germline V gene sequence: CDR1 SEHNR, CDR2 FQNEAQ (reference sequence). There are 19 residues in the CDR3. CDR3 bases: TGTGCCAGCAGCTCAACAGTCCCGGGACTAGCGGGGACCACAGATGCGCAGTATTTT. Translating it yields CASSSTVPGLAGTTDAQYF.

The gene calls are TRBV6-5 and TRBJ2-3; TRBD2 aligns across 7 bases. This CDR3 comprises 14 residues. The junction had 3 bases not matched to a gene; V was cut back by 4 bases and J by 2 bases. Looked up from germline, CDR1 is MNHEY and CDR2 is SVGAGI. CDR3 region: CASSSAGYTDTQYF. For the CDR3, the DNA is TGTGCCAGCAGTTCAGCGGGGTACACAGATACGCAGTATTTT.

CDR3 bases: TGTGCCAGCAGCCTCAGCACAGATACGCAGTATTTT. It yields the protein CASSLSTDTQYF. V gene TRBV7-9 combines with J gene TRBJ2-3; no definite D call. The CDR3 covers 12 residues. Germline-derived CDR1 and CDR2 are SEHNR and FQNEAQ (reference sequence). V dropped 5 bases and J dropped 0 bases, with 3 bases sitting between them.

V usage is TRBV6-1 and J usage is TRBJ1-1, with D possibly TRBD1 on 5 matching bases. The CDR3 totals 13 residues. CDR1 and CDR2 from the germline V gene are MNHNS and SASEGT. V was cut by 5 bases and J by 1 base, with 8 bases left in between. CDR3 nucleotides: TGTGCCAGCAGTCCTACAGGGAACACTGAAGCTTTCTTT. Translating it yields CASSPTGNTEAFF.

In DNA form, the CDR3 reads TGTGCCAGCAGTGAACGTGAACTTAACACCGGGGAGCTGTTTTTT. Translated, it gives CASSERELNTGELFF. J is TRBJ2-2 and V is TRBV2; no clear D gene. This CDR3 is 15 amino acids long. In germline, CDR1 is SNHLY, CDR2 FYNNEI. Trimming took 2 bases from V and 2 from J, leaving 9 bases between them.

This clone has only one observation. The J gene is TRBJ1-1, the V gene TRBV5-6; no clear D. CDR3 length equals 13 residues. Germline V lookup: CDR1 SGHDT, CDR2 YYEEEE. V was trimmed by 4 bases and J by 6 bases, leaving 13 bases between them. CDR3 nucleotides: TGTGCCAGCAGCCTCTTGAGAAACCCTGAAGCTTTCTTT. Translation: CASSLLRNPEAFF.

The chain employs TRBV5-1 and TRBJ2-7; no clear D gene. Germline V gene lookup returns CDR1 SGHRS and CDR2 YFSETQ. Trimming stripped 0 bases from V and 1 base from J, with 11 bases between. This CDR3 is 15 amino acids long. The CDR3, as DNA: TGCGCCAGCAGCTTGGGTGGCAGTTTTTCCTACGAGCAGTACTTC. Amino acid sequence: CASSLGGSFSYEQYF.

The gene calls are TRBV5-4 and TRBJ1-2, with D maybe TRBD1 (6 bases). CDR1 is SGHNT, CDR2 YYREEE, per germline (reference sequence). The V end lost 0 bases, the J end lost 6 bases, and 6 bases lay between the germline ends. CDR3 length equals 12 residues. CDR3 region: CASSLEGDGYTF. Here the CDR3 DNA reads TGTGCCAGCAGCTTGGAGGGGGATGGCTACACCTTC.

This sequence joins TRBV4-2 and TRBJ2-2; 8 bases line up with TRBD1. The junction had 9 bases not matched to a gene; V was cut back by 0 bases and J by 0 bases. This CDR3 has 19 amino acids. Germline V gene data show CDR1 as LGHNA and CDR2 as YNFKEQ. CDR3 in amino acids: CASSQEVTGVRTNTGELFF. As DNA, the CDR3 is TGTGCCAGCAGCCAAGAGGTGACAGGGGTCAGAACGAACACCGGGGAGCTGTTTTTT.

This clone was seen more than once but under ten times. This chain links TRBV28 with TRBJ2-2; TRBD1 matches at 9 bases. The length of the CDR3 is 14 residues. With V trimmed by 8 bases and J by 4 bases, 5 bases remained unmatched. CDR1 and CDR2 from the germline V gene are MDHEN and SYDVKM. DNA of the CDR3: TGTGCCAGCGGGCGACAGGGGGGCACCGGGGAGCTGTTTTTT. Translated: CASGRQGGTGELFF.

The gene calls are TRBV5-4 and TRBJ2-2; 9 nucleotides agree with TRBD2. Trimming cost V 5 bases and J 6 bases; bases outside gene matches: 11. The CDR3 runs 16 residues. Looked up from germline, CDR1 is SGHNT and CDR2 is YYREEE (reference sequence). The CDR3, as DNA: TGTGCCAGCAGGCCGCGCGGGGGGGCGATACCCGGGGAGCTGTTTTTT. It specifies CASRPRGGAIPGELFF.

This clone was counted only a few times. The chain uses TRBV6-1 and TRBJ2-2, with D maybe TRBD1 (6 bases). The CDR3 runs 16 residues. In germline, CDR1 is MNHNS, CDR2 SASEGT. V was cut by 4 bases and J by 1 base, with 13 bases left in between. This chain's CDR3 is CASSVGAGWNTGELFF. Written as DNA, the CDR3 is TGTGCCAGCAGTGTGGGGGCCGGTTGGAACACCGGGGAGCTGTTTTTT.

This sequence joins TRBV13 and TRBJ2-2; 10 bases match TRBD2. CDR1 is PRHDT and CDR2 is FYEKMQ in the germline V gene (reference sequence). The CDR3 runs to 21 residues. Trimming cost V 4 bases and J 4 bases; bases outside gene matches: 21. Here the CDR3 DNA reads TGTGCCAGCAGCTGGGGGGGTCCAGGGGGTTTACTAGCGGGACGCACCGGGGAGCTGTTTTTT. Protein sequence: CASSWGGPGGLLAGRTGELFF.

The chain links TRBV5-1 to TRBJ1-3, with D hard to call. Per germline, CDR1 SGHRS and CDR2 YFSETQ. Trimming left V 3 bases short and J 4 bases short, with 17 bases between. The CDR3 loop spans 16 amino acids. The CDR3 reads CASSSGPPSGGNTIYF. CDR3 nucleotides: TGCGCCAGCAGCTCAGGACCCCCCTCGGGGGGAAACACCATATATTTT.

The V gene is TRBV6-5, the J gene TRBJ2-3; possibly TRBD2 for D (5 bases). The CDR3 consists of 16 residues. V gave up 0 bases and J gave up 1 base, with 11 bases separating them. Germline V lookup: CDR1 MNHEY, CDR2 SVGAGI. The chain's CDR3 is CASSYSSRGGTDTQYF. CDR3 DNA sequence: TGTGCCAGCAGTTACTCTTCACGGGGAGGCACAGATACGCAGTATTTT.

The rearrangement uses TRBV6-1 and TRBJ1-5; D not certain. This CDR3 has 19 residues. Looked up from germline, CDR1 is MNHNS and CDR2 is SASEGT. V was trimmed by 4 bases and J by 0 bases, leaving 22 bases between them. CDR3 coding DNA: TGTGCCAGCAGTGGGCCTTTACAGAGGTCGGGGTATAGCAATCAGCCCCAGCATTTT. This encodes CASSGPLQRSGYSNQPQHF.

The chain employs TRBV5-4 and TRBJ2-2; 7 nucleotides match TRBD1. Per germline, CDR1 SGHNT and CDR2 YYREEE (reference sequence). V was pared by 3 bases and J by 1 base, with 9 bases of the junction left unmatched. CDR3 length: 17 residues. CDR3: CASSSRRGTENTGELFF. The CDR3 bases are TGTGCCAGCAGCTCCCGAAGAGGGACAGAGAACACCGGGGAGCTGTTTTTT.

This clone has more than one count but fewer than ten. The J gene is TRBJ1-2, the V gene TRBV28; TRBD1 matches 9 bases. The V gene end was trimmed by 0 bases and the J gene end by 8 bases; junction bases not matched to a gene: 4. CDR1 and CDR2 from the germline V gene are MDHEN and SYDVKM. This CDR3 is built from 14 residues. The DNA for the CDR3 is TGTGCCAGCAGTTTATGGAACAGGGGGCTCGGCTACACCTTC. It encodes CASSLWNRGLGYTF.

This clone has just a few counts. The chain recombines TRBV9 with TRBJ1-1; D ambiguous. CDR1 and CDR2 (germline): SGDLS, YYNGEE. The CDR3 contains 12 residues. The V end lost 2 bases, the J end lost 9 bases, and 11 bases lay between the germline ends. CDR3 DNA: TGTGCCAGCAGCGTTGACAATCCCCAAGCTTTCTTT. This sequence encodes CASSVDNPQAFF. The full variable domain, with the rest looked up from reference TRBV9 and TRBJ1-1, is DSGVTQTPKHLITATGQRVTLRCSPRSGDLSVYWYQQSLDQGLQFLIQYYNGEERAKGNILERFSAQQFPDLHSELNLSSLELGDSALYFCASSVDNPQAFFGQGTRLTVV.